This TCR beta chain was recovered during a study of shared clonotypes between healthy human individuals. The method was immunoSEQ multiplex PCR; TCRdb's version includes in-frame clones alone and lacks a portion of them. Of about 2.4 million clones listed, 93% are singletons. The CDR3 is 16 residues long. Per germline, CDR1 LGHNA and CDR2 YNFKEQ. V shed 0 bases and J shed 6 bases, with 16 bases lying between them. A CD45RA-negative memory subset and a CD45RA+ naive subset were separated from the CD4+ cells. The source material was naive CD4+ T cells from PBMCs. Sample subset: CD45RA+ positively selected. This clonotype was obtained from a man younger than 30 in good health. Some clones in this sample may be carry-over from other donors' samples. This chain uses TRBV4-2 with TRBJ2-3; D possibly corresponds to TRBD2 (6 bases). The CDR3 DNA is TGTGCCAGCAGCCAAGAAGGAGCGGGCGGGACGGATACGCAGTATTTT. It encodes CASSQEGAGGTDTQYF.